Following are 31 T cell receptor beta chains from one sample sequenced in a study of CD8+ T cells in alopecia areata. Reverse transcription of extracted RNA yielded cDNA, which provided the sequencing template. Assay used: immunoSEQ multiplex PCR; TCRdb lists only in-frame clones, some missing. The data show around 180,000 clones, 60% seen once. The treatment was: oral pan-JAK inhibitor, 5-10 mg twice daily. The source material was CD4+ T cells sorted from blood, sampled at week 24, from a patient treated with tofacitinib. All receptors come from a human donor with alopecia areata.

The gene calls are TRBV9 and TRBJ1-2, with D unclear. Germline-derived CDR1 and CDR2 are SGDLS and YYNGEE. The CDR3 spans 14 residues. Trimming stripped 0 bases from V and 8 bases from J, with 14 bases between. This chain's CDR3 is CASSVAVGFEGYTF. The CDR3, as DNA: TGTGCCAGCAGCGTAGCGGTAGGCTTTGAAGGCTACACCTTC.

The V gene is TRBV25-1, the J gene TRBJ2-1, with unresolved D. Per germline, CDR1 MGHDK and CDR2 SYGVNS. Trimming took off 9 bases at V and 8 bases at J, with 11 bases between the two ends. The CDR3 totals 11 residues. The chain's CDR3 is CASTLGHEQFF. The CDR3 coding sequence is TGTGCCAGTACGCTGGGCCATGAGCAGTTCTTC.

This clone was picked up one time. Other DNA variants within this sample encode the same CDR3. The rearrangement uses TRBV30 and TRBJ1-5, with no clear D. Germline V gene sequence: CDR1 GTSNPN, CDR2 SVGIG (reference sequence). The length of the CDR3 is 14 residues. V shed 0 bases and J shed 3 bases, with 9 bases lying between them. The CDR3, as DNA: TGTGCCTGGAGTGTAACGGGATTCAATCAGCCCCAGCATTTT. The encoded protein is CAWSVTGFNQPQHF.

The chain recombines TRBV7-2 with TRBJ2-7; TRBD2 agrees at 8 bases. The germline gives CDR1 SGHTA, CDR2 FQGNSA. The CDR3 extends over 15 amino acids. V was pared by 4 bases and J by 3 bases, with 8 bases of the junction left unmatched. The CDR3: CASSSQVAGNYEQYF. The CDR3, as DNA: TGTGCCAGCAGCTCCCAGGTAGCGGGGAACTACGAGCAGTACTTC.

This chain connects TRBV5-6 to TRBJ2-7, with 7 bases fitting TRBD1. Germline V gives CDR1 SGHDT, CDR2 YYEEEE. The CDR3 loop spans 14 amino acids. V dropped 3 bases and J dropped 3; count of bases not matched to a gene: 6. The CDR3 loop is CASSSTGPSYEQYF. CDR3 in DNA: TGTGCCAGCAGCTCGACAGGGCCAAGCTACGAGCAGTACTTC.

The V call is TRBV30, the J call TRBJ1-1; D uncertain. CDR1 GTSNPN and CDR2 SVGIG come from the germline V gene (reference sequence). Trimming shortened V by 4 bases and J by 4 bases, and 10 bases separated the two germline ends. The CDR3 is 12 residues long. CDR3 sequence reads: CAWTLLGTEAFF. DNA for the CDR3: TGTGCCTGGACGCTACTCGGCACTGAAGCTTTCTTT. Looking up the rest from reference TRBV30 and TRBJ1-1 gives the full variable domain: SQTIHQWPATLVQPVGSPLSLECTVEGTSNPNLYWYRQAAGRGLQLLFYSVGIGQISSEVPQNLSASRPQDRQFILSSKKLLLSDSGFYLCAWTLLGTEAFFGQGTRLTVV.

The chain employs TRBV27 and TRBJ1-6, with TRBD1 as a possible D gene (6 bases). The CDR3 has 14 amino acids. V was pared by 1 base and J by 7 bases, with 8 bases between. Germline loops: CDR1 MNHEY, CDR2 SMNVEV (reference sequence). CDR3 amino acids: CASSLLGGNSPLHF. Here the CDR3 DNA reads TGTGCCAGCAGTTTATTAGGGGGGAATTCACCCCTCCACTTT.

This chain connects TRBV2 to TRBJ2-3, with D possibly matching TRBD1 (6 bases). The germline gives CDR1 SNHLY, CDR2 FYNNEI. V lost 6 bases, J lost 3 bases, and 19 bases lay in between. The CDR3 loop spans 16 amino acids. CDR3 in amino acids: CASSAGQLDFTDTQYF. CDR3 in DNA: TGTGCCAGCAGCGCAGGACAGCTCGATTTTACAGATACGCAGTATTTT.

This clone has a handful of counts. The chain carries TRBV29-1 and TRBJ1-2, with 11 nucleotides matching TRBD1. Germline lookup yields CDR1 SQVTM and CDR2 ANQGSEA. This CDR3 is 13 amino acids long. V lost 4 bases to trimming and J lost 3 bases; unmatched junction nucleotides: 1. DNA of the CDR3: TGCAGCGTTGGGGACAGGGGGGACTATGGCTACACCTTC. Its translation: CSVGDRGDYGYTF.

This chain joins TRBV10-3 and TRBJ2-5; D is uncertain. The V gene lost 4 bases and the J gene lost 4 bases, with 10 bases spanning the gap. CDR3 length equals 13 residues. Germline lookup yields CDR1 ENHRY and CDR2 SYGVKD. The CDR3 region has the DNA TGTGCCATCAGTGCTACAATGGGAGAGACCCAGTACTTC. Translating gives CAISATMGETQYF.

This sequence joins TRBV6-5 and TRBJ2-3; either TRBD1 or TRBD2 may supply D (5 bases each). Germline V gene data show CDR1 as MNHEY and CDR2 as SVGAGI. V shed 0 bases and J shed 5 bases, with 9 bases lying between them. The CDR3 extends over 14 amino acids. The CDR3 nucleotides are TGTGCCAGCAGTTACTCGAGGGGTCGAGATACGCAGTATTTT. Amino acid sequence: CASSYSRGRDTQYF.

In the case of this clone: The germline gene is not matched at one end of the junction; a read error may be the cause. The gene calls are TRBV30 and TRBJ1-2; D perhaps matches TRBD1 (6 bases). The V gene's germline CDR1 is GTSNPN and CDR2 SVGIG (reference sequence). This CDR3 spans 12 amino acids. CDR3: CAWSLSRGRLAF. In DNA form, the CDR3 reads TGTGCCTGGAGTTTGTCCCGGGGGCGTCTTGCCTTC.

V is TRBV29-1 and J is TRBJ2-7, with TRBD2 matching 11 bases. CDR1 and CDR2 (germline): SQVTM, ANQGSEA. This CDR3 comprises 15 residues. The V gene end was trimmed by 1 base and the J gene end by 3 bases; junction bases not matched to a gene: 5. Here the CDR3 DNA reads TGCAGCGTTGAAGGACTAGCGGGACAGATCTACGAGCAGTACTTC. Protein product: CSVEGLAGQIYEQYF.

Remarks on this clone: Distinct nucleotide sequences in the sample also encode this CDR3. The chain links TRBV30 to TRBJ2-3; D gene ambiguous. CDR3 size: 11 residues. Deletions cut 3 bases from V and 1 base from J, with 2 bases between. CDR1 is GTSNPN and CDR2 is SVGIG in the germline V gene (reference sequence). CDR3 residues: CAWSGTDTQYF. CDR3 DNA: TGTGCCTGGAGCGGCACAGATACGCAGTATTTT. Variable domain in full (rest from reference TRBV30 and TRBJ2-3): SQTIHQWPATLVQPVGSPLSLECTVEGTSNPNLYWYRQAAGRGLQLLFYSVGIGQISSEVPQNLSASRPQDRQFILSSKKLLLSDSGFYLCAWSGTDTQYFGPGTRLTVL.

This clone was picked up a small number of times. V usage is TRBV9 and J usage is TRBJ1-5; D gene ambiguous. CDR3 length equals 15 residues. The germline gives CDR1 SGDLS, CDR2 YYNGEE. V lost 0 bases to trimming and J lost 2 bases, with 9 bases between them. DNA for the CDR3: TGTGCCAGCAGCGTAGCCGGGTCGGGCAATCAGCCCCAGCATTTT. As protein: CASSVAGSGNQPQHF. Together with reference TRBV9 and TRBJ1-5, the CDR3 gives the full variable domain: DSGVTQTPKHLITATGQRVTLRCSPRSGDLSVYWYQQSLDQGLQFLIQYYNGEERAKGNILERFSAQQFPDLHSELNLSSLELGDSALYFCASSVAGSGNQPQHFGDGTRLSIL.

CDR3 bases: TGTGCCAGCAGCTTGGGCGCGGTTCAGCCCCAGCATTTT. It yields the protein CASSLGAVQPQHF. This rearrangement joins TRBV7-2 to TRBJ1-5, with D uncertain. This CDR3 comprises 13 residues. V was clipped by 3 bases and J by 6 bases, with 9 bases between them. Germline assignment: CDR1 SGHTA and CDR2 FQGNSA.

The chain joins TRBV20-1 to TRBJ2-7; 9 bases match TRBD2. The germline gives CDR1 DFQATT, CDR2 SNEGSKA (reference sequence). The length of the CDR3 is 11 residues. Losses at the gene ends were 6 bases for V and 6 bases for J; bases not matched to a gene: 3. The chain's CDR3 is CSASSGGEQYF. CDR3 DNA: TGCAGTGCAAGTAGCGGGGGCGAGCAGTACTTC.

This CDR3 is CASSYQGHTGELFF. The CDR3 bases are TGTGCCAGCAGCTACCAGGGGCATACCGGGGAGCTGTTTTTT. This sequence joins TRBV7-2 and TRBJ2-2; D might be TRBD1 (6 bases). Germline lookup yields CDR1 SGHTA and CDR2 FQGNSA. The CDR3 spans 14 residues. Trimming shortened V by 4 bases and J by 5 bases, and 11 bases separated the two germline ends.

This chain joins TRBV6-1 and TRBJ2-7; tentative D call: TRBD1 (6 bases). Trimming pared 7 bases from V and 3 bases from J, leaving 16 bases between. There are 14 residues in the CDR3. Germline V CDR1 and CDR2: MNHNS, SASEGT. CDR3 residues: CASNLMGASYEQYF. Written as DNA, the CDR3 is TGTGCCAGCAACCTAATGGGGGCCAGCTACGAGCAGTACTTC.

V is TRBV29-1 and J is TRBJ1-2; no clear D gene. The V end lost 6 bases, the J end lost 4 bases, and 9 bases lay between the germline ends. The CDR3 is made up of 11 amino acids. CDR1 is SQVTM, CDR2 ANQGSEA, per germline. CDR3 in amino acids: CSVTSFYGYTF. As DNA, the CDR3 is TGCAGCGTGACAAGTTTCTATGGCTACACCTTC.

V is TRBV27 and J is TRBJ2-7; tentative D call: TRBD1 (5 bases). The germline V gene has CDR1 MNHEY and CDR2 SMNVEV (reference sequence). Trimming took 3 bases from V and 6 from J, leaving 21 bases between them. The CDR3 runs to 16 residues. The CDR3 region is CASSFMSRVPPGEQYF. The CDR3 coding sequence is TGTGCCAGCAGTTTTATGTCCAGGGTCCCCCCCGGCGAGCAGTACTTC.

The V call is TRBV29-1, the J call TRBJ2-7; possible D gene TRBD2, 6 bases. Germline CDR1 is SQVTM and CDR2 is ANQGSEA. Trimming removed 1 base at V and 3 bases at J, with 10 bases between. The CDR3 has 13 amino acids. This CDR3 is CSVEAMGGYEQYF. The CDR3 bases are TGCAGCGTTGAAGCGATGGGGGGCTACGAGCAGTACTTC.

The CDR3 bases are TGTGCCAGCAGCCCTAGTAGGTCGGGGTGGGAGACCCAGTACTTC. Amino acid sequence: CASSPSRSGWETQYF. The rearrangement uses TRBV5-6 and TRBJ2-5; D possibly corresponds to TRBD2 (5 bases). The CDR3 sequence is 15 residues long. Deletions cut 4 bases from V and 5 bases from J, with 18 bases between. CDR1 SGHDT and CDR2 YYEEEE come from the germline V gene.

The chain has TRBV28 and TRBJ1-1; D is ambiguous. V was clipped by 5 bases and J by 5 bases, with 6 bases between them. Germline CDR1 MDHEN, CDR2 SYDVKM. The CDR3 extends over 11 amino acids. CDR3 region: CASSQGTEAFF. Written as DNA, the CDR3 is TGTGCCAGCAGTCAAGGGACTGAAGCTTTCTTT.

CDR3 loop: CASSATGEQYF. CDR3 nucleotides: TGTGCCAGCAGCGCAACCGGCGAGCAGTACTTC. The V call is TRBV7-9, the J call TRBJ2-7; D gene uncertain. With 5 bases removed from V and 6 bases from J, the gap between germline ends came to 8 bases. This CDR3 has 11 amino acids. Germline V CDR1 and CDR2: SEHNR, FQNEAQ (reference sequence).

This clone was picked up one time. The chain joins TRBV10-3 to TRBJ1-5, with a possible D match to TRBD1 (5 bases). CDR1 is ENHRY and CDR2 is SYGVKD in the germline V gene. Trimming removed 3 bases from V and 7 bases from J, with 7 bases in between. The CDR3 sequence is 12 residues long. CDR3 sequence (DNA): TGTGCCATCAGTGATGGGGACCAGCCCCAGCATTTT. It yields the protein CAISDGDQPQHF.

In its sample, this clone was seen a few times. The chain links TRBV19 to TRBJ1-6, with 7 bases lining up with TRBD1. J gave up 7 bases and V 6 bases, and 9 bases lay outside the gene matches. Germline values: CDR1 LNHDA, CDR2 SQIVND (reference sequence). The length of the CDR3 is 15 residues. For the CDR3, the DNA is TGTGCCAGTAGCCCCGGGACAGCCTTAAATTCACCCCTCCACTTT. Protein: CASSPGTALNSPLHF.

The chain combines TRBV7-2 with TRBJ1-2; D uncertain. V was pared by 4 bases and J by 8 bases, with 20 bases between. The CDR3 runs to 15 residues. CDR1 and CDR2 from the germline V gene are SGHTA and FQGNSA. This CDR3 reads CASSWTGQGKEGYTF. CDR3 bases: TGTGCCAGCAGCTGGACGGGCCAAGGGAAGGAGGGCTACACCTTC. The full variable domain, with the rest looked up from reference TRBV7-2 and TRBJ1-2, is GAGVSQSPSNKVTEKGKDVELRCDPISGHTALYWYRQSLGQGLEFLIYFQGNSAPDKSGLPSDRFSAERTGGSVSTLTIQRTQQEDSAVYLCASSWTGQGKEGYTFGSGTRLTVV.

This sequence joins TRBV14 and TRBJ2-5; tentatively, D is TRBD2 (5 bases). The CDR3 consists of 12 residues. V lost 0 bases, J lost 7 bases, and 6 bases lay in between. CDR1 SGHDN and CDR2 FVKESK come from the germline V gene. CDR3 residues: CASSQDRGTQYF. CDR3 DNA: TGTGCCAGCAGCCAAGATCGGGGGACCCAGTACTTC. The whole variable domain, filled in from reference TRBV14 and TRBJ2-5, reads EAGVTQFPSHSVIEKGQTVTLRCDPISGHDNLYWYRRVMGKEIKFLLHFVKESKQDESGMPNNRFLAERTGGTYSTLKVQPAELEDSGVYFCASSQDRGTQYFGPGTRLLVL.

The CDR3 spells CASSERTGSDTGELFF. CDR3 DNA sequence: TGTGCCAGCAGTGAACGGACAGGGAGTGACACCGGGGAGCTGTTTTTT. The rearrangement uses TRBV2 and TRBJ2-2, with 8 bases fitting TRBD1. Germline CDR1 reads SNHLY; CDR2 reads FYNNEI. After removal of 2 bases from V and 3 bases from J, the junction contained 5 bases not matched to a gene. The length of the CDR3 is 16 residues.

The rearrangement joins TRBV11-2 to TRBJ2-1, with TRBD2 matching over 10 bases. This CDR3 spans 17 amino acids. Trimming took 5 bases from V and 9 from J; bases not matched to a gene: 16. The germline gives CDR1 SGHAT, CDR2 FQNNGV. This CDR3 is CASSPPGERGGHREQFF. Here the CDR3 DNA reads TGTGCCAGCAGCCCACCGGGGGAGCGGGGGGGCCATCGTGAGCAGTTCTTC.